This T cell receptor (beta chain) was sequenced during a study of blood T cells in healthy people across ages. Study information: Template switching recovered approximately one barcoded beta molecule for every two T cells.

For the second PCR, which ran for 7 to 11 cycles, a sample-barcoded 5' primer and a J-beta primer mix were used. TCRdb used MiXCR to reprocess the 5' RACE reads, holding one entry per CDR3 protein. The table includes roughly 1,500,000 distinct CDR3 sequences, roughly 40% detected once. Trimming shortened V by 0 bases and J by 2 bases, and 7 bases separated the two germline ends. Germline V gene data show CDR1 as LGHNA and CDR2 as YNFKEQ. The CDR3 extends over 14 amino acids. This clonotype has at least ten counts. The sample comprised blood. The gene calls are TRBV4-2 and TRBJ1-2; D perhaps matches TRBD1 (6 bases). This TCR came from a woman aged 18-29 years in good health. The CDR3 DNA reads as TGTGCCAGCAGCCAAGAACAGGGAAACTATGGCTACACCTTC. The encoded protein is CASSQEQGNYGYTF.